This TCR beta chain comes out of a study of blood T cells in healthy people across ages. CDR1 LNHNV and CDR2 YYDKDF come from the germline V gene (reference sequence). The CDR3 spans 15 residues. V was trimmed by 2 bases and J by 2 bases, leaving 11 bases between them. This clonotype showed up just a few times. With a J-beta primer mix and a sample-barcoded 5' primer, a second PCR ran roughly 7 to 11 cycles. A minimum of 2.5 million CDR3-containing paired-end reads was obtained for each sample. TCRdb analysed the 5' RACE reads with MiXCR anew, one entry per CDR3 protein. Here the sample spans hundreds of thousands of distinct CDR3 sequences, roughly 44% being singletons.

The receptor was derived from a man in his 60s in good health. The chain joins TRBV15 to TRBJ2-3; D gene unclear. The specimen was blood. The CDR3 here is CATSRKLGYTDTQYF. The CDR3 nucleotides read TGTGCCACCAGCAGAAAATTGGGGTACACAGATACGCAGTATTTT.